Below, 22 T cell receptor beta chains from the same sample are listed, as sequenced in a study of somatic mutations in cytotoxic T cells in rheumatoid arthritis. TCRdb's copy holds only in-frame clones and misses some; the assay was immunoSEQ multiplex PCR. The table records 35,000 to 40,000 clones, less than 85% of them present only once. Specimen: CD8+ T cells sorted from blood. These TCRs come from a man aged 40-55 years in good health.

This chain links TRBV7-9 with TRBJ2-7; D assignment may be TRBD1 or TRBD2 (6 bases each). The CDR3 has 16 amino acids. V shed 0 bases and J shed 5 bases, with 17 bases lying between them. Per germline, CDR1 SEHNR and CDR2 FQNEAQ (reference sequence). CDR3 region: CASSLAWGAGGDEQYF. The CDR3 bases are TGTGCCAGCAGCTTAGCCTGGGGGGCGGGCGGTGACGAGCAGTACTTC.

CDR3 protein: CASSELGWYGYTF. DNA for the CDR3: TGTGCCAGCAGTGAACTAGGCTGGTATGGCTACACCTTC. The chain has TRBV6-1 and TRBJ1-2; no clear D. The CDR3 length is 13 residues. Trimming left V 2 bases short and J 5 bases short, with 9 bases between. The V gene's germline CDR1 is MNHNS and CDR2 SASEGT.

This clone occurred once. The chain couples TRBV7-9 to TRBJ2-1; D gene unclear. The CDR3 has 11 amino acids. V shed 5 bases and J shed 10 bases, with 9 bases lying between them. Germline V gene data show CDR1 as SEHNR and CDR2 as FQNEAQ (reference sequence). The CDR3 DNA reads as TGTGCCAGCAGCCGCAGCTGGGAGCAGTTCTTC. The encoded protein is CASSRSWEQFF.

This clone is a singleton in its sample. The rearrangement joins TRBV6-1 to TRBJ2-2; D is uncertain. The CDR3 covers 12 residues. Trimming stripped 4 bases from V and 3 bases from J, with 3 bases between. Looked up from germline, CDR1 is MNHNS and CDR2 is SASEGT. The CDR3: CASSGDTGELFF. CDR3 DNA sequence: TGTGCCAGCAGTGGTGACACCGGGGAGCTGTTTTTT.

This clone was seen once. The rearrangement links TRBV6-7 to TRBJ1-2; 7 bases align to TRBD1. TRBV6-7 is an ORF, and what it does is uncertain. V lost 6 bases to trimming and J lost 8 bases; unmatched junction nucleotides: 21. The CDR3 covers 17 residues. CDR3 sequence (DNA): TGTGCCAGCAGCGCCGGGACAGTTCAATTGCCCGAGCGAGGCTACACCTTC. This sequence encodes CASSAGTVQLPERGYTF.

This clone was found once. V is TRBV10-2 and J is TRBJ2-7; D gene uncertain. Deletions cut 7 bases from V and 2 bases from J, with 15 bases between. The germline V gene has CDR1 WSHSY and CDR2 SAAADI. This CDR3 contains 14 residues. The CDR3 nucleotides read TGCGCCAGCAATCGCGACTTCGCCACCTACGAGCAGTACTTC. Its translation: CASNRDFATYEQYF.

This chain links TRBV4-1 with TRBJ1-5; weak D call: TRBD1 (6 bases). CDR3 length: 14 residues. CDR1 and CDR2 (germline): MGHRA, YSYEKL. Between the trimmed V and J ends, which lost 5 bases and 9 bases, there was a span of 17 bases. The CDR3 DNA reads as TGCGCCAGCAGCTACGGACAGCTGGAGTGGCCCCAGCATTTT. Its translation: CASSYGQLEWPQHF.

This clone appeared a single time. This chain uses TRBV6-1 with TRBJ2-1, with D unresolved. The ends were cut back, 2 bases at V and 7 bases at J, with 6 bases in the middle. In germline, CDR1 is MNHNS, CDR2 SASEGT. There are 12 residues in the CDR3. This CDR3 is CASSELGNEQFF. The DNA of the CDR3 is TGTGCCAGCAGTGAATTGGGTAATGAGCAGTTCTTC.

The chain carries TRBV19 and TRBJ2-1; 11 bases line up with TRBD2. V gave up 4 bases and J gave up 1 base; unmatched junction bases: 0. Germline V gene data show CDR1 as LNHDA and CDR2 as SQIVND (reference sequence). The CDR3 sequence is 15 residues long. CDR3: CASSTSGRSYNEQFF. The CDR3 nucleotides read TGTGCCAGTAGTACTAGCGGGAGGTCCTACAATGAGCAGTTCTTC.

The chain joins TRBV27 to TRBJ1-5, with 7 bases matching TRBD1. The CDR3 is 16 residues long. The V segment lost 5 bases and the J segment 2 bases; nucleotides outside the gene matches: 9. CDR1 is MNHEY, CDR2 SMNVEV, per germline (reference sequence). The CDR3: CASSPIGQVGNQPQHF. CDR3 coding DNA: TGTGCCAGCAGTCCCATCGGACAGGTTGGCAATCAGCCCCAGCATTTT.

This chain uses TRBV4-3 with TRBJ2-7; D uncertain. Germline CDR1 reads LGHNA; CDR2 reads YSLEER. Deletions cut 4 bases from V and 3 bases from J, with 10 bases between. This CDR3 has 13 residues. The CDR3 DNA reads TGCGCCAGCAGCCGGGAAGTCCGCTACGAGCAGTACTTC. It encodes CASSREVRYEQYF.

This chain's CDR3 is CAWSGHSSGNTIYF. The CDR3 DNA reads as TGTGCCTGGAGTGGCCATAGCTCTGGAAACACCATATATTTT. V is TRBV30 and J is TRBJ1-3; D is undetermined. This CDR3 has 14 residues. The V gene's germline CDR1 is GTSNPN and CDR2 SVGIG (reference sequence). Trimming took off 1 base at V and 0 bases at J, with 7 bases between the two ends. Filled out from reference TRBV30 and TRBJ1-3, the complete variable domain reads SQTIHQWPATLVQPVGSPLSLECTVEGTSNPNLYWYRQAAGRGLQLLFYSVGIGQISSEVPQNLSASRPQDRQFILSSKKLLLSDSGFYLCAWSGHSSGNTIYFGEGSWLTVV.

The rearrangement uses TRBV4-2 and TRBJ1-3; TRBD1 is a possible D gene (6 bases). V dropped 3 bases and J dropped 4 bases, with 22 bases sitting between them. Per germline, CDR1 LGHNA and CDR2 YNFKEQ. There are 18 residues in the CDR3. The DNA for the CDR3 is TGTGCCAGCAGCCAGGAAATCTGGACAGACCCTACGGGAAACACCATATATTTT. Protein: CASSQEIWTDPTGNTIYF.

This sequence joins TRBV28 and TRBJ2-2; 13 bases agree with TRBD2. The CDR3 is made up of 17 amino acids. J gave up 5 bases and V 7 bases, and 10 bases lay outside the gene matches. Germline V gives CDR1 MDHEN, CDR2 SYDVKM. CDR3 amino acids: CASNTGLAGVLTGELFF. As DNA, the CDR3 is TGTGCCAGCAACACCGGACTAGCGGGAGTTTTAACCGGGGAGCTGTTTTTT. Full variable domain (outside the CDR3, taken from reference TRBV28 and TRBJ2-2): DVKVTQSSRYLVKRTGEKVFLECVQDMDHENMFWYRQDPGLGLRLIYFSYDVKMKEKGDIPEGYSVSREKKERFSLILESASTNQTSMYLCASNTGLAGVLTGELFFGEGSRLTVL.

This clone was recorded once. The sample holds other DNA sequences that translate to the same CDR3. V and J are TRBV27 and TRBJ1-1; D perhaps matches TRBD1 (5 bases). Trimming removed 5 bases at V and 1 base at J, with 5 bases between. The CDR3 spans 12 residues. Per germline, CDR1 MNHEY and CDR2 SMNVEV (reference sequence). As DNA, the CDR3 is TGTGCCAGCAGTCAGGGGAACACTGAAGCTTTCTTT. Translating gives CASSQGNTEAFF.

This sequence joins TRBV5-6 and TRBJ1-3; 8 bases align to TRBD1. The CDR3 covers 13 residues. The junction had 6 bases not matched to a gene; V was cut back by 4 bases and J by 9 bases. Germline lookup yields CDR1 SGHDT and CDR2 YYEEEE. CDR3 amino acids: CASSPDRERTIYF. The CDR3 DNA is TGTGCCAGCAGCCCGGACAGGGAACGCACCATATATTTT.

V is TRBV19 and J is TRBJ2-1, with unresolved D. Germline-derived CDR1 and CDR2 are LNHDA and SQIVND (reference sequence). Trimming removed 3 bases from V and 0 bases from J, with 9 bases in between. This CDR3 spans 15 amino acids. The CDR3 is CASSILVGSYNEQFF. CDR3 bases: TGTGCCAGTAGTATCCTAGTGGGCTCCTACAATGAGCAGTTCTTC.

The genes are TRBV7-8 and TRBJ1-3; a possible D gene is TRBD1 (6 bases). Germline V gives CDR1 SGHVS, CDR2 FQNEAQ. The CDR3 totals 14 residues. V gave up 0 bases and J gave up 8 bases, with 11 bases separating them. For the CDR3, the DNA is TGTGCCAGCAGCTTAGCCCCCAGGGGCGACACCATATATTTT. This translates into CASSLAPRGDTIYF. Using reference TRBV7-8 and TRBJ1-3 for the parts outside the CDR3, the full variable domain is GAGVSQSPRYKVAKRGQDVALRCDPISGHVSLFWYQQALGQGPEFLTYFQNEAQLDKSGLPSDRFFAERPEGSVSTLKIQRTQQEDSAVYLCASSLAPRGDTIYFGEGSWLTVV.

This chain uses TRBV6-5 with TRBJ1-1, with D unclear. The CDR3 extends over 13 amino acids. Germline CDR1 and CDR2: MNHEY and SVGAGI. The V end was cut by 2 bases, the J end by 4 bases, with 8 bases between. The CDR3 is CASSYRRATEAFF. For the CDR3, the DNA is TGTGCCAGCAGTTACCGGAGAGCCACTGAAGCTTTCTTT.

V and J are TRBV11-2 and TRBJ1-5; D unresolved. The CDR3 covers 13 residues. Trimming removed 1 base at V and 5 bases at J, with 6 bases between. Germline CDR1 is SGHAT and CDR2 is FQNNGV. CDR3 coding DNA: TGTGCCAGCAGCTTAGGCACAGATCAGCCCCAGCATTTT. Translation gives CASSLGTDQPQHF.

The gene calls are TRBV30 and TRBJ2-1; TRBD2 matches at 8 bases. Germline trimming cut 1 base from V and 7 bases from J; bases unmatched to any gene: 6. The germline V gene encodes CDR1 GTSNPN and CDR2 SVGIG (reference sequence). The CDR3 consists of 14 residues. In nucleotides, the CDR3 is TGTGCCTGGAGTGCCCTAGCGGGTAATAATGAGCAGTTCTTC. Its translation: CAWSALAGNNEQFF.

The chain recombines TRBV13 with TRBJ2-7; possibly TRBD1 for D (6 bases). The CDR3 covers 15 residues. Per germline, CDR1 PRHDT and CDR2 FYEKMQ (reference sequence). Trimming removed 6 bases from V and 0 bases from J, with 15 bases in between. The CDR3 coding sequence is TGTGCCAGCAGACGTGACAGGACGGGCTCCTACGAGCAGTACTTC. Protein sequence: CASRRDRTGSYEQYF.